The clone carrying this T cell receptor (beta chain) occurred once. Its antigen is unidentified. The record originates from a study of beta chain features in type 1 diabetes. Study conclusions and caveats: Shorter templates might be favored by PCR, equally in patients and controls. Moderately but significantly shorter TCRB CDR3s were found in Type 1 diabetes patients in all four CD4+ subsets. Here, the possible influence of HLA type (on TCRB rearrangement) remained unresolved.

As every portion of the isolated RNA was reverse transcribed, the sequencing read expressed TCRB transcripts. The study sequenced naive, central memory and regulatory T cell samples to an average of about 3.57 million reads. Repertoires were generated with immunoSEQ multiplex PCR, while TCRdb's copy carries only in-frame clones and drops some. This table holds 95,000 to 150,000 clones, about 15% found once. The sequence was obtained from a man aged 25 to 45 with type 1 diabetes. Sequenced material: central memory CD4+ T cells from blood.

This CDR3 reads CASWPRGGGETQYF. As DNA, the CDR3 is TGTGCCAGTTGGCCGAGGGGAGGTGGAGAGACCCAGTACTTC. The rearrangement links TRBV6-6 to TRBJ2-5; possibly TRBD2 for D (6 bases). CDR3 length equals 14 residues. Germline CDR1 is MNHNY and CDR2 is SVGAGI (reference sequence). V lost 9 bases to trimming and J lost 4 bases, with 18 bases between them.